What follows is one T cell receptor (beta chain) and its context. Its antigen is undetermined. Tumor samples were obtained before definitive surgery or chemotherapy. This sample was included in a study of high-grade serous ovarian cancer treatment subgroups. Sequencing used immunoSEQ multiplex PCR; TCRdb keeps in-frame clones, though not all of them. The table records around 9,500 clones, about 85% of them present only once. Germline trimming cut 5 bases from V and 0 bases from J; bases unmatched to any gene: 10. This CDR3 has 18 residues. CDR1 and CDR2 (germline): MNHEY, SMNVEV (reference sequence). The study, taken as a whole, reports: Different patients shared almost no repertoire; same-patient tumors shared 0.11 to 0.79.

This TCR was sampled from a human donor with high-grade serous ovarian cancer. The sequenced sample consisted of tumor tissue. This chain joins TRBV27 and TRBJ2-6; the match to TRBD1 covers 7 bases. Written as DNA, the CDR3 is TGTGCCAGCAGTCCTCCTCCCCGACAGGGCTCTGGGGCCAACGTCCTGACTTTC. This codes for CASSPPPRQGSGANVLTF.